These 8 T cell receptor beta chains came from one sample sequenced in a study of blood T cell repertoires in COVID-19. Using immunoSEQ multiplex PCR, the repertoire was profiled, and TCRdb retains in-frame clones only, with some absent. Of some 200,000 clones listed, 75% to 90% are singletons. The specimen sequenced was PBMCs or T cells enriched from blood (not recorded which). Source of these receptors: a woman under 30 in a cohort exposed to, infected with or recovered from COVID-19 (not recorded which).

V is TRBV3-1 (or the pseudogene TRBV3-2) and J is TRBJ1-6; D is unresolved. The CDR3 totals 15 residues. V was pared by 6 bases and J by 6 bases, with 15 bases between. Germline V CDR1 and CDR2: LGHDT, YNNKEL (reference sequence). Here the CDR3 DNA reads TGTGCCAGCAGATTTCGGCCGGACTTTAATTCACCCCTCCACTTT. Translation: CASRFRPDFNSPLHF.

V gene TRBV24-1 combines with J gene TRBJ2-2, with a possible D match to TRBD2 (5 bases). The CDR3 is 15 residues long. Germline V gives CDR1 KGHDR, CDR2 SFDVKD. Trimming cost V 0 bases and J 1 base, with 5 bases left between them. The chain's CDR3 is CATSDLRENTGELFF. CDR3 nucleotide sequence: TGTGCCACCAGTGATTTGCGGGAGAACACCGGGGAGCTGTTTTTT.

This chain joins TRBV18 and TRBJ2-1; 10 bases map to TRBD2. The CDR3 runs 17 residues. Germline V gives CDR1 KGHSH, CDR2 LQKENI. The junction had 11 bases not matched to a gene; V was cut back by 3 bases and J by 6 bases. CDR3 loop: CASSPFSGTSEPNEQFF. For the CDR3, the DNA is TGTGCCAGCTCACCGTTTTCCGGGACTAGCGAACCCAATGAGCAGTTCTTC.

The chain carries TRBV15 and TRBJ1-5; D possibly corresponds to TRBD1 (6 bases). The CDR3 length is 14 residues. The germline V and J ends were trimmed by 5 bases and 1 base, with 9 bases remaining between them. CDR1 and CDR2 from the germline V gene are LNHNV and YYDKDF (reference sequence). The CDR3 nucleotides are TGTGCCACCAGCGTGGGACAAAGCAATCAGCCCCAGCATTTT. Its protein is CATSVGQSNQPQHF.

The chain combines TRBV6-5 with TRBJ1-2, with D perhaps TRBD1 (5 bases). The length of the CDR3 is 13 residues. The V end lost 6 bases, the J end lost 4 bases, and 12 bases lay between the germline ends. The germline CDR1 and CDR2 sequences are MNHEY and SVGAGI. In nucleotides, the CDR3 is TGTGCCAGCAGGGGGGAGGGAGCCTATGGCTACACCTTC. Translating it yields CASRGEGAYGYTF.

The chain carries TRBV28 and TRBJ1-4, with 7 bases that match TRBD1. Germline assignment: CDR1 MDHEN and CDR2 SYDVKM. V lost 8 bases and J lost 5; bases outside the gene matches: 11. CDR3 length: 15 amino acids. The DNA of the CDR3 is TGTGCCAGCGAGGCGCCCGACAGGGTGAATGAAAAACTGTTTTTT. Translating it yields CASEAPDRVNEKLFF.

This clone was picked up one time. This rearrangement joins TRBV5-6 to TRBJ1-1; the D gene is possibly TRBD1 (5 bases). Germline lookup yields CDR1 SGHDT and CDR2 YYEEEE. V dropped 0 bases and J dropped 1 base, with 13 bases sitting between them. This CDR3 is built from 16 residues. Written as DNA, the CDR3 is TGTGCCAGCAGCTTGGGCGGTGACAGTCGGAACACTGAAGCTTTCTTT. Its protein is CASSLGGDSRNTEAFF.

The J gene is TRBJ2-7, the V gene TRBV5-4, with TRBD1 matching 9 bases. The germline gives CDR1 SGHNT, CDR2 YYREEE (reference sequence). The CDR3 loop spans 16 amino acids. The V gene end was trimmed by 2 bases and the J gene end by 5 bases; junction bases not matched to a gene: 11. The CDR3 region has the DNA TGTGCCAGCAGCTTCCAACCCGGGACAGGGAGCGACGAGCAGTACTTC. This gives the protein CASSFQPGTGSDEQYF.